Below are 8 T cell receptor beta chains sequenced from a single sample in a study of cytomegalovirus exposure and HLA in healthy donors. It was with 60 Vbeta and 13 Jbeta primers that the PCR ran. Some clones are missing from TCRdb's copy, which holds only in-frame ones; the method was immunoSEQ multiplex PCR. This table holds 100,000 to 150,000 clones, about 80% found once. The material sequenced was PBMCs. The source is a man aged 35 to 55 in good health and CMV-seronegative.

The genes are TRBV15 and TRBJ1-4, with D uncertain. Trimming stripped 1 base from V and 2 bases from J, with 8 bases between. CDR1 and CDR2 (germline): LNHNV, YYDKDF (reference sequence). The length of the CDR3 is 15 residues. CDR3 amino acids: CATSRAPVTNEKLFF. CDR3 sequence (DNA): TGTGCCACCAGCAGAGCCCCAGTCACTAATGAAAAACTGTTTTTT.

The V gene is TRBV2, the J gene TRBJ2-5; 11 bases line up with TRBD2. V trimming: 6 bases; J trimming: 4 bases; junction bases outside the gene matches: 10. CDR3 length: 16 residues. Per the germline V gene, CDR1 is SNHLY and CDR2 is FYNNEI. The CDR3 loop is CASSALAGERRETQYF. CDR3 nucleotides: TGTGCCAGCAGCGCACTAGCGGGGGAGAGGCGAGAGACCCAGTACTTC.

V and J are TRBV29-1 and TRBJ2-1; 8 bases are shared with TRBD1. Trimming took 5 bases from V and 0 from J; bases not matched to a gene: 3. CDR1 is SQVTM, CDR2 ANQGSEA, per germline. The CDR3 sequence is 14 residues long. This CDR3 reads CSVRQGSSYNEQFF. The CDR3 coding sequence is TGCAGCGTTCGACAGGGGAGCTCCTACAATGAGCAGTTCTTC.

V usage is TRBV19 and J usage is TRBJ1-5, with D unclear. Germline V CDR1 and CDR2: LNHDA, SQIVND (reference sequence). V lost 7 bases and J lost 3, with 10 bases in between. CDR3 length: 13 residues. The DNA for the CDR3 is TGTGCCAGTACCGCGGATGCCAATCAGCCCCAGCATTTT. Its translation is CASTADANQPQHF.

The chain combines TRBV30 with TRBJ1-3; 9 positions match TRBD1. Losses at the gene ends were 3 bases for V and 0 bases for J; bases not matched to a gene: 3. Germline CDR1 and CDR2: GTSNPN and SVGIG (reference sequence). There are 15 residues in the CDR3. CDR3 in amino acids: CAWRGQGYSGNTIYF. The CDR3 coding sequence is TGTGCCTGGAGGGGACAGGGCTACTCTGGAAACACCATATATTTT.

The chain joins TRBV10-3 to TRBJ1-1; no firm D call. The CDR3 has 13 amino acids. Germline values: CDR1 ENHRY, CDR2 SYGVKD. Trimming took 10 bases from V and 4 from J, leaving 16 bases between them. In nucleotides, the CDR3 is TGTGCCACCGTCGGGAAAGGGAGCACTGAAGCTTTCTTT. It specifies CATVGKGSTEAFF.

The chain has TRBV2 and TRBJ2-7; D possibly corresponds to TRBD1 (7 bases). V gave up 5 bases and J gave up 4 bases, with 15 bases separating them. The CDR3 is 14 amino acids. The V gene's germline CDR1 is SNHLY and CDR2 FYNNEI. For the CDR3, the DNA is TGTGCCAGCAGTCTGTGGAGGGGGCCGTACGAGCAGTACTTC. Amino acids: CASSLWRGPYEQYF.

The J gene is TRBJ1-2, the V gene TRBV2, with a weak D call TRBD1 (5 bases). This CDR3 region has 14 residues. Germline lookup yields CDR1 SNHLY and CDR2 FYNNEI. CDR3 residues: CARARGVANYGYTF. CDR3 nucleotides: TGTGCACGAGCCCGGGGGGTAGCTAACTATGGCTACACCTTC.